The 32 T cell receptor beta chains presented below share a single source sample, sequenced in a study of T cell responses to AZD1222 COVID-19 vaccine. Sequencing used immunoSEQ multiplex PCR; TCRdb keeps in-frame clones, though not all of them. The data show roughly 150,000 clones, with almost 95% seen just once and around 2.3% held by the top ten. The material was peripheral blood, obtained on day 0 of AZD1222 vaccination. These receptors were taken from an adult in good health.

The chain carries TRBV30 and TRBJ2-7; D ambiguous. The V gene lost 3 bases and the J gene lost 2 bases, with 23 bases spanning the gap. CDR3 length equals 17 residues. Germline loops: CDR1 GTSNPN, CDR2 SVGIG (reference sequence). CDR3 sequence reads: CAWSQAPRLGRTYEQYF. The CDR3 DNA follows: TGTGCCTGGAGCCAAGCCCCGCGCCTCGGACGAACCTACGAGCAGTACTTC.

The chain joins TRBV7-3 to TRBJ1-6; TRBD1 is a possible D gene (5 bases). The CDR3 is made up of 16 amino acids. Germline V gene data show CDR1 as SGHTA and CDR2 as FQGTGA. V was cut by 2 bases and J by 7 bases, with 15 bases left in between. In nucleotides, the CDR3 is TGTGCCAGCAGCTTACTTGGTACCAGGGCCAATTCACCCCTCCACTTT. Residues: CASSLLGTRANSPLHF. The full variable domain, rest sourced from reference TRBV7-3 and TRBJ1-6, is GAGVSQTPSNKVTEKGKYVELRCDPISGHTALYWYRQSLGQGPEFLIYFQGTGAADDSGLPNDRFFAVRPEGSVSTLKIQRTERGDSAVYLCASSLLGTRANSPLHFGNGTRLTVT.

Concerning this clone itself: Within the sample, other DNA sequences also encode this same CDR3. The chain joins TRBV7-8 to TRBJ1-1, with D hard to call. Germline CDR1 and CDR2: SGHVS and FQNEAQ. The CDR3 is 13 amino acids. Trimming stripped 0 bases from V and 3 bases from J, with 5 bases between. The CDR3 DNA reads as TGTGCCAGCAGCTTAGCCTTGTACACTGAAGCTTTCTTT. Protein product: CASSLALYTEAFF.

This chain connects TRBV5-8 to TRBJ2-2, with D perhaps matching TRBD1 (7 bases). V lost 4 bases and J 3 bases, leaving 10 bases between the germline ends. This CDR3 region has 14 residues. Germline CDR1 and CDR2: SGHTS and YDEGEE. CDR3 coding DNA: TGTGCCAGCAGCCCAGGGGGGCACACCGGGGAGCTGTTTTTT. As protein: CASSPGGHTGELFF.

CDR3 sequence reads: CASRGRSNQPQHF. CDR3 nucleotide sequence: TGCGCCAGCAGGGGGCGAAGCAATCAGCCCCAGCATTTT. This chain joins TRBV4-1 and TRBJ1-5; D possibly corresponds to TRBD1 (5 bases). V lost 6 bases and J lost 1, with 7 bases in between. This CDR3 is built from 13 residues. CDR1 is MGHRA, CDR2 YSYEKL, per germline.

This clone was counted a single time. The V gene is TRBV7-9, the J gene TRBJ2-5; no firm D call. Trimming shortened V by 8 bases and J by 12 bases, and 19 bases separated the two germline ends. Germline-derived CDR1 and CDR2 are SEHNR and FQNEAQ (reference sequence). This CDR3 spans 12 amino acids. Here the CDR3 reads CASGLQDVTKYF. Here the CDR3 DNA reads TGTGCCAGCGGCCTCCAGGACGTCACTAAGTACTTC.

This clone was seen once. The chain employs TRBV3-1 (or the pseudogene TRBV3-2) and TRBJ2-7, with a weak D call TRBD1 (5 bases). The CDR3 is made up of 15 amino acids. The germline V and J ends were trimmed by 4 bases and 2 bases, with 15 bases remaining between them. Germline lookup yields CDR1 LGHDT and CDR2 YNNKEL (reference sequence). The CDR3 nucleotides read TGTGCCAGCAGCCTAGCCCTTTGGGGCCCCTACGAGCAGTACTTC. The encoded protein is CASSLALWGPYEQYF.

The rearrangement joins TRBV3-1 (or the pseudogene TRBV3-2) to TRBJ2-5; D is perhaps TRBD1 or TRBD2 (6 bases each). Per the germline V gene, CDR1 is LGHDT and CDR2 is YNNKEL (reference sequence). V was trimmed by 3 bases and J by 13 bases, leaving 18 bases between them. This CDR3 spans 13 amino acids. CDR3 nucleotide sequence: TGTGCCAGCAGCCACATAGGGGGGACCGCCTGGTACTTC. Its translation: CASSHIGGTAWYF.

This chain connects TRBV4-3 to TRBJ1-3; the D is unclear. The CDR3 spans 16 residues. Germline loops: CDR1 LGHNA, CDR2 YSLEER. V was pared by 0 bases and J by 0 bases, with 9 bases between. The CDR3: CASSQEVYISGNTIYF. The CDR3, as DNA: TGCGCCAGCAGCCAAGAGGTTTACATCTCTGGAAACACCATATATTTT.

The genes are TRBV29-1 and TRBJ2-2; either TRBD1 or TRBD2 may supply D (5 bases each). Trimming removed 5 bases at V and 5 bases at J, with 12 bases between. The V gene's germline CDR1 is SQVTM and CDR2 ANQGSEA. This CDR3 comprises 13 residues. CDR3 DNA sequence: TGCAGCGTTCGGGGCAGGCCAACCGGGGAGCTGTTTTTT. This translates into CSVRGRPTGELFF.

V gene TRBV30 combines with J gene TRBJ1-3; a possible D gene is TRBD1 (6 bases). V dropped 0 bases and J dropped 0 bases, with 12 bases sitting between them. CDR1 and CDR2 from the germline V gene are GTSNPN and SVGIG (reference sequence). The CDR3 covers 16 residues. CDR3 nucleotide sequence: TGTGCCTGGAGTGTGGGGGGCGCGAGCTCTGGAAACACCATATATTTT. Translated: CAWSVGGASSGNTIYF.

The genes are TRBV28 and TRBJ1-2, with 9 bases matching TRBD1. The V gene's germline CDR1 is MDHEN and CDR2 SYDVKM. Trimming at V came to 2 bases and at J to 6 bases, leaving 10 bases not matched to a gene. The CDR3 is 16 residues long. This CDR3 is CASSLTYTGGRNGYTF. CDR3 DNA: TGTGCCAGCAGTTTAACGTATACAGGGGGCAGAAATGGCTACACCTTC.

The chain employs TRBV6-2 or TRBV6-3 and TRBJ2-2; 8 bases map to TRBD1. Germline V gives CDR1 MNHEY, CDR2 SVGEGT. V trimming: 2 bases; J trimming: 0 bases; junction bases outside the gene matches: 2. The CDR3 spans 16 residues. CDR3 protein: CASSYDRGSNTGELFF. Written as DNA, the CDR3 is TGTGCCAGCAGTTACGACAGGGGCTCGAACACCGGGGAGCTGTTTTTT.

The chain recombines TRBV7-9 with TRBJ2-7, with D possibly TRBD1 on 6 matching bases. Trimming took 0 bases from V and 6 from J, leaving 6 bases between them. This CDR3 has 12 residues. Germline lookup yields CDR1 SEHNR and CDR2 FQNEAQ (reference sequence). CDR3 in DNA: TGTGCCAGCAGCTTAGCGACAGGCGAGCAGTACTTC. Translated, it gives CASSLATGEQYF.

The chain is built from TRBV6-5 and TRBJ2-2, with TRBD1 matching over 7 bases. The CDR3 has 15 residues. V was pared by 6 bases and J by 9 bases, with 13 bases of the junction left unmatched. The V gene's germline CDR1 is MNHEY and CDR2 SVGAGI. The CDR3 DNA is TGTGCCAGCAGCGTGTATTGGGACAGCGACAGGGAGCTGTTTTTT. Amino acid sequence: CASSVYWDSDRELFF.

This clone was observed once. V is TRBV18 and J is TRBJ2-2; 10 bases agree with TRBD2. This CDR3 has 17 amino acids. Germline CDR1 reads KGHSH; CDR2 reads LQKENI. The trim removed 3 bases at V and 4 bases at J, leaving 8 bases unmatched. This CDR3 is CASSPETSGDITGELFF. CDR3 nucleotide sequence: TGTGCCAGCTCACCGGAAACTAGCGGGGATATCACCGGGGAGCTGTTTTTT.

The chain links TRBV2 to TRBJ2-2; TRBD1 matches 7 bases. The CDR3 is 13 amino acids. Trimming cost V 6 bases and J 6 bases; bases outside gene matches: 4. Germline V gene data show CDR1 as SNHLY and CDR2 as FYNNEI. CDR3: CASSVGQPGELFF. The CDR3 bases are TGTGCCAGCAGCGTGGGACAGCCCGGGGAGCTGTTTTTT. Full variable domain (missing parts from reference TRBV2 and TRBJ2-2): EPEVTQTPSHQVTQMGQEVILRCVPISNHLYFYWYRQILGQKVEFLVSFYNNEISEKSEIFDDQFSVERPDGSNFTLKIRSTKLEDSAMYFCASSVGQPGELFFGEGSRLTVL.

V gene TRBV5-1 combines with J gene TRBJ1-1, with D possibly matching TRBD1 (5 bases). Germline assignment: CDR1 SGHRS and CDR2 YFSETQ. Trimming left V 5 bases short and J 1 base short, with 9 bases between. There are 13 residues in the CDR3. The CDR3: CASRDQGNTEAFF. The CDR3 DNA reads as TGCGCCAGCAGGGATCAGGGGAACACTGAAGCTTTCTTT. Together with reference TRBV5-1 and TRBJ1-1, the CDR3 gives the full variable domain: KAGVTQTPRYLIKTRGQQVTLSCSPISGHRSVSWYQQTPGQGLQFLFEYFSETQRNKGNFPGRFSGRQFSNSRSEMNVSTLELGDSALYLCASRDQGNTEAFFGQGTRLTVV.

The CDR3 sequence is CASSAVLAGGSIQETQYF. In DNA, the CDR3 is TGTGCCAGCAGTGCCGTCCTAGCGGGAGGATCGATCCAAGAGACCCAGTACTTC. V is TRBV6-1 and J is TRBJ2-5; 11 nucleotides agree with TRBD2. Germline assignment: CDR1 MNHNS and CDR2 SASEGT. This CDR3 has 18 amino acids. V was pared by 4 bases and J by 1 base, with 11 bases of the junction left unmatched.

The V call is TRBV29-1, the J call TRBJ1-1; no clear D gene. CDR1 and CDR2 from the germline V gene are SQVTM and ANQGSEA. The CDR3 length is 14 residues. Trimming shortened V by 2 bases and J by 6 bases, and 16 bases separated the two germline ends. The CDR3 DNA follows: TGCAGCGTTGAATCCCTCCGAGGAGTGGCTGAAGCTTTCTTT. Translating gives CSVESLRGVAEAFF.

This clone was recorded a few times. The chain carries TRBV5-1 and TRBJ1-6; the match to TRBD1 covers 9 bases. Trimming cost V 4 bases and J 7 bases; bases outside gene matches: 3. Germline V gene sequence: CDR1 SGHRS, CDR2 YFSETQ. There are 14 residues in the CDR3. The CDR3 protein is CASSTGQGNSPLHF. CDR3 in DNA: TGCGCCAGCAGCACGGGACAGGGAAATTCACCCCTCCACTTT.

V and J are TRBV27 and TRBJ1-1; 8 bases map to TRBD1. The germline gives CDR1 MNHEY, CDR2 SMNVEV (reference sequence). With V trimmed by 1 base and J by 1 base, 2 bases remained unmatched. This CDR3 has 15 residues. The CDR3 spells CASSLYGTGNTEAFF. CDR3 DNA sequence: TGTGCCAGCAGTTTATACGGGACAGGGAACACTGAAGCTTTCTTT.

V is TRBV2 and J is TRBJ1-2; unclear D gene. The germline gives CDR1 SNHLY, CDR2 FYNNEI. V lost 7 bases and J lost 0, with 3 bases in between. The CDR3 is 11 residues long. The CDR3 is CASMPNYGYTF. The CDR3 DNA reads TGTGCCAGCATGCCTAACTATGGCTACACCTTC. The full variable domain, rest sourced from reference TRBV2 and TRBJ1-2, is EPEVTQTPSHQVTQMGQEVILRCVPISNHLYFYWYRQILGQKVEFLVSFYNNEISEKSEIFDDQFSVERPDGSNFTLKIRSTKLEDSAMYFCASMPNYGYTFGSGTRLTVV.

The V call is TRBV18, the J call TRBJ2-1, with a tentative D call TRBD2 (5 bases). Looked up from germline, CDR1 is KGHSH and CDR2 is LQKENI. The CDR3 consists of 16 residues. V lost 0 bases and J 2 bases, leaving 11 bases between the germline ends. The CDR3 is CASSPPVGVTYNEQFF. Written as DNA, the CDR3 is TGTGCCAGCTCACCACCCGTCGGGGTTACCTACAATGAGCAGTTCTTC.

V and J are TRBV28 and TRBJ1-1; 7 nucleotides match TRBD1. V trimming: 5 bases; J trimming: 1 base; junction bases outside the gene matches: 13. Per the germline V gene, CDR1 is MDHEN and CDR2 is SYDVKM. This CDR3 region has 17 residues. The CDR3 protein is CASSLIRRQGRNTEAFF. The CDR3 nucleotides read TGTGCCAGCAGTCTTATCCGTCGACAGGGTAGGAACACTGAAGCTTTCTTT.

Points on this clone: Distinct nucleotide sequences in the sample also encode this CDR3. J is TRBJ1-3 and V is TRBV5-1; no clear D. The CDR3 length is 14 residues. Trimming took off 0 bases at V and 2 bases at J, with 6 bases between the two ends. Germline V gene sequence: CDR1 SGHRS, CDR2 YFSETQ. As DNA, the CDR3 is TGCGCCAGCAGCTTGGCGGGTACTGGAAACACCATATATTTT. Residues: CASSLAGTGNTIYF.

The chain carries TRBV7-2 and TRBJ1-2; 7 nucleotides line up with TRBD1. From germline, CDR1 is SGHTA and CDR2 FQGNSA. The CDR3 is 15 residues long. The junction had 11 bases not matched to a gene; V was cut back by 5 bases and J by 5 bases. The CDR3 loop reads CASSRHRDSRYGYTF. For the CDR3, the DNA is TGTGCCAGCAGCCGCCACCGGGACAGTCGGTATGGCTACACCTTC.

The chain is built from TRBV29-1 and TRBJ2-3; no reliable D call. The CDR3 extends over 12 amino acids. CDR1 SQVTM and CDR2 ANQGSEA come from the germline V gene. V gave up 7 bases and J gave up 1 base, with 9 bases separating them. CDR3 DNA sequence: TGCAGCGCTGGGGTTGGCACAGATACGCAGTATTTT. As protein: CSAGVGTDTQYF.

The CDR3, as DNA: TGTGCCAGCAGCCAAGACGCGTCACCCCTCCACTTT. Translating gives CASSQDASPLHF. The V gene is TRBV14, the J gene TRBJ1-6; no reliable D call. Germline loops: CDR1 SGHDN, CDR2 FVKESK. The CDR3 runs 12 residues. The V and J ends lost 0 bases and 10 bases respectively, with 4 bases between them.

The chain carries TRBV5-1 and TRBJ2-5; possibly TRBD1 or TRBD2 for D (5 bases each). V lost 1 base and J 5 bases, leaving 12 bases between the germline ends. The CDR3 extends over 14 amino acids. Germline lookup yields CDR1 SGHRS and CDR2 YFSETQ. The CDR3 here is CASSLMEAGETQYF. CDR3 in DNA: TGCGCCAGCAGCTTGATGGAGGCAGGGGAGACCCAGTACTTC.

The CDR3 nucleotides read TGTGCCAGCAAACTCGCAACGACAGGGAACACCGGGGAGCTGTTTTTT. This translates into CASKLATTGNTGELFF. V is TRBV28 and J is TRBJ2-2; the D gene is possibly TRBD1 (6 bases). Trimming removed 7 bases at V and 1 base at J, with 16 bases between. CDR1 is MDHEN, CDR2 SYDVKM, per germline. This CDR3 contains 16 residues.

The CDR3 DNA follows: TGTGCCAGCAGTTTTAATAAGGCTAGCGGGTACACAGATACGCAGTATTTT. Protein: CASSFNKASGYTDTQYF. The V gene is TRBV28, the J gene TRBJ2-3; TRBD2 matches at 8 bases. The germline V gene encodes CDR1 MDHEN and CDR2 SYDVKM. V dropped 3 bases and J dropped 2; count of bases not matched to a gene: 10. The CDR3 sequence is 17 residues long.